These 13 T cell receptor beta chains share one sample of origin, sequenced in a study of T cells in pancreatic ductal adenocarcinoma. Measured with immunoSEQ multiplex PCR; TCRdb has only the in-frame clones, and not every one. Found here are tens of thousands of clones, around nine tenths of them singletons; the top ten hold less than 2.5%. The selected patients with pancreatic ductal adenocarcinoma had surgery but no neoadjuvant therapy. Sequencing was done on a sample of PBMCs. Every receptor here comes from a human donor with pancreatic ductal adenocarcinoma.

This CDR3 is CASSVVRPGEKLFF. DNA of the CDR3: TGTGCCAGCAGCGTGGTCAGGCCTGGTGAAAAACTGTTTTTT. This sequence joins TRBV9 and TRBJ1-4, with D unclear. This CDR3 has 14 residues. CDR1 is SGDLS, CDR2 YYNGEE, per germline. Deletions cut 2 bases from V and 7 bases from J, with 12 bases between.

The chain joins TRBV19 to TRBJ1-2; 10 positions agree with TRBD1. The germline gives CDR1 LNHDA, CDR2 SQIVND (reference sequence). V lost 8 bases and J lost 2; bases outside the gene matches: 2. The CDR3 loop spans 13 amino acids. The CDR3 loop reads CASQDRGNYGYTF. CDR3 sequence (DNA): TGTGCCAGTCAGGACAGGGGGAACTATGGCTACACCTTC.

V usage is TRBV27 and J usage is TRBJ1-4; no reliable D call. CDR3 length equals 14 residues. Germline values: CDR1 MNHEY, CDR2 SMNVEV (reference sequence). Between the trimmed V and J ends, which lost 3 bases and 4 bases, there was a span of 9 bases. Here the CDR3 reads CASSFSGINEKLFF. Here the CDR3 DNA reads TGTGCCAGCAGTTTCTCCGGGATTAATGAAAAACTGTTTTTT.

V gene TRBV7-9 combines with J gene TRBJ2-1; D perhaps matches TRBD1 (6 bases). Germline values: CDR1 SEHNR, CDR2 FQNEAQ (reference sequence). The V end lost 2 bases, the J end lost 9 bases, and 14 bases lay between the germline ends. The CDR3 loop spans 14 amino acids. The CDR3: CASSLPTGPGEQFF. The CDR3 DNA reads as TGTGCCAGCAGCTTACCTACAGGGCCGGGTGAGCAGTTCTTC.

This sequence joins TRBV29-1 and TRBJ2-5, with D possibly being TRBD2 (5 bases). V was clipped by 1 base and J by 9 bases, with 9 bases between them. CDR1 and CDR2 from the germline V gene are SQVTM and ANQGSEA. This CDR3 is 11 amino acids long. The CDR3: CSVEGGFSQYF. The DNA of the CDR3 is TGCAGCGTTGAAGGAGGGTTCTCCCAGTACTTC.

The rearrangement links TRBV29-1 to TRBJ1-4; D is uncertain. V was shortened by 0 bases and J by 4 bases, with 9 bases between the two germline ends. Germline lookup yields CDR1 SQVTM and CDR2 ANQGSEA. The CDR3 runs 14 residues. The CDR3 here is CSVEEAGINEKLFF. CDR3 in DNA: TGCAGCGTTGAAGAGGCGGGGATTAATGAAAAACTGTTTTTT.

V is TRBV5-6 and J is TRBJ2-2, with TRBD2 matching over 10 bases. The J segment lost 5 bases and the V segment lost 4 bases, leaving 8 bases of the junction unmatched. This CDR3 is 16 amino acids long. Germline V CDR1 and CDR2: SGHDT, YYEEEE. The CDR3 sequence is CASSAGLAEVTGELFF. The CDR3 bases are TGTGCCAGCAGCGCAGGACTAGCGGAGGTGACCGGGGAGCTGTTTTTT.

This chain connects TRBV6-1 to TRBJ2-5; D is unclear. Per the germline V gene, CDR1 is MNHNS and CDR2 is SASEGT. The CDR3 contains 15 residues. V dropped 4 bases and J dropped 3 bases, with 15 bases sitting between them. As DNA, the CDR3 is TGTGCCAGCAGTGCTCGGAGTAGCAGGAAAGAGACCCAGTACTTC. It codes for CASSARSSRKETQYF.

The V call is TRBV19, the J call TRBJ1-5; maybe TRBD1 (5 bases). CDR3 length equals 15 residues. Per the germline V gene, CDR1 is LNHDA and CDR2 is SQIVND (reference sequence). V lost 5 bases and J lost 4, with 15 bases in between. The CDR3 loop reads CASSYAGTGNQPQHF. Here the CDR3 DNA reads TGTGCCAGTAGTTATGCCGGGACTGGAAATCAGCCCCAGCATTTT.

The rearrangement uses TRBV4-2 and TRBJ1-4; 7 nucleotides align to TRBD1. CDR1 LGHNA and CDR2 YNFKEQ come from the germline V gene. The CDR3 spans 16 residues. The V gene end was trimmed by 2 bases and the J gene end by 8 bases; junction bases not matched to a gene: 11. The CDR3 region has the DNA TGTGCCAGCAGCCAAATGCAGGGGGGAGAGGCGGAAAAACTGTTTTTT. Translated: CASSQMQGGEAEKLFF.

The chain employs TRBV19 and TRBJ2-2; 12 bases align to TRBD1. The V gene's germline CDR1 is LNHDA and CDR2 SQIVND (reference sequence). The CDR3 loop spans 15 amino acids. Germline trimming cut 6 bases from V and 7 bases from J; bases unmatched to any gene: 6. The CDR3 DNA is TGTGCCAGTAGACCGGGACAGGGGGCAAACGGGGAGCTGTTTTTT. Amino acid sequence: CASRPGQGANGELFF.

V gene TRBV7-2 combines with J gene TRBJ2-2; D ambiguous. Germline V gene data show CDR1 as SGHTA and CDR2 as FQGNSA. The CDR3 runs to 15 residues. The V gene lost 4 bases and the J gene lost 5 bases, with 14 bases spanning the gap. This chain's CDR3 is CASSSRATVTGELFF. The CDR3 nucleotides read TGTGCCAGCAGCTCTAGAGCGACGGTGACCGGGGAGCTGTTTTTT.

V usage is TRBV9 and J usage is TRBJ2-3; D gene ambiguous. V lost 4 bases and J 8 bases, leaving 14 bases between the germline ends. Germline assignment: CDR1 SGDLS and CDR2 YYNGEE. The CDR3 totals 13 residues. The CDR3 loop reads CASSSLPAGTQYF. CDR3 bases: TGTGCCAGCAGCTCCCTCCCAGCTGGTACGCAGTATTTT.